The 24 T cell receptor beta chains below come from one sample, sequenced in a study of cytotoxic CD8 clonotypes in ibrutinib-treated CLL. Produced via immunoSEQ multiplex PCR; TCRdb's table is partial and in-frame only. The sample lists 60,000 to 65,000 clones; roughly 57% were seen once. Sequencing used PBMCs, obtained after 12 months of ibrutinib treatment. Receptors originate from a human donor with chronic lymphocytic leukemia.

This clone was recorded at least ten times. The chain couples TRBV10-3 to TRBJ2-5; tentatively, D is TRBD1 (7 bases). Trimming removed 3 bases from V and 6 bases from J, with 17 bases in between. The CDR3 length is 15 residues. Germline V gene data show CDR1 as ENHRY and CDR2 as SYGVKD. The CDR3 spells CAISDHRGGGKTQYF. The CDR3 coding sequence is TGTGCCATCAGTGACCACAGGGGAGGCGGAAAGACCCAGTACTTC.

The DNA for the CDR3 is TGTGCCAGCAGCCGTGACTTAGGCGATACGCAGTATTTT. Encoded protein: CASSRDLGDTQYF. The rearrangement links TRBV5-8 to TRBJ2-3, with unresolved D. Germline-derived CDR1 and CDR2 are SGHTS and YDEGEE. V dropped 4 bases and J dropped 6 bases, with 12 bases sitting between them. The CDR3 runs 13 residues.

The rearrangement links TRBV27 to TRBJ2-5, with TRBD2 as a possible D gene (5 bases). This CDR3 region has 14 residues. V was shortened by 7 bases and J by 0 bases, with 12 bases between the two germline ends. From germline, CDR1 is MNHEY and CDR2 SMNVEV (reference sequence). CDR3 protein: CASKRGSYQETQYF. The CDR3 DNA sequence: TGTGCCAGCAAACGGGGATCGTACCAAGAGACCCAGTACTTC.

The gene calls are TRBV7-8 and TRBJ2-5; no firm D call. This CDR3 spans 14 amino acids. Deletions cut 0 bases from V and 4 bases from J, with 9 bases between. Germline CDR1 is SGHVS and CDR2 is FQNEAQ. Here the CDR3 reads CASSLAVAVETQYF. In DNA form, the CDR3 reads TGTGCCAGCAGCTTAGCGGTCGCAGTAGAGACCCAGTACTTC.

In its sample, this clone was seen a few times. V is TRBV5-1 and J is TRBJ2-5, with 8 bases fitting TRBD1. The ends lost 4 bases at V and 5 bases at J; junction bases unmatched: 10. Germline V gene lookup returns CDR1 SGHRS and CDR2 YFSETQ. The CDR3 loop spans 15 amino acids. CDR3 in DNA: TGCGCCAGCAGCCCTACAGGGGGGCGGCTTGAGACCCAGTACTTC. It translates to CASSPTGGRLETQYF.

The sample holds a few counts of this clone. The rearrangement links TRBV7-6 to TRBJ1-1; D not certain. CDR1 and CDR2 (germline): SGHVS, FNYEAQ. V was cut by 1 base and J by 4 bases, with 7 bases left in between. The CDR3 consists of 13 residues. The CDR3 region is CASSLDAVTEAFF. The CDR3 coding sequence is TGTGCCAGCAGCTTAGATGCAGTCACTGAAGCTTTCTTT.

The chain links TRBV19 to TRBJ2-2; D uncertain. Per the germline V gene, CDR1 is LNHDA and CDR2 is SQIVND (reference sequence). This CDR3 contains 13 residues. V lost 3 bases to trimming and J lost 6 bases, with 8 bases between them. This CDR3 reads CASSISSAGELFF. CDR3 DNA sequence: TGTGCCAGTAGTATTTCGAGTGCCGGGGAGCTGTTTTTT.

The chain recombines TRBV29-1 with TRBJ2-5; 11 nucleotides line up with TRBD2. With 2 bases clipped from V and 4 bases from J, the junction kept 3 bases outside the gene matches. Germline CDR1 and CDR2: SQVTM and ANQGSEA. The CDR3 sequence is 14 residues long. CDR3: CSVERLAGGETQYF. CDR3 nucleotide sequence: TGCAGCGTTGAAAGGCTAGCGGGAGGAGAGACCCAGTACTTC.

The V gene is TRBV5-1, the J gene TRBJ2-7, with 12 bases that match TRBD2. The CDR3 is 15 residues long. V trimming: 2 bases; J trimming: 2 bases; junction bases outside the gene matches: 2. The germline CDR1 and CDR2 sequences are SGHRS and YFSETQ. The CDR3 reads CASSFRLAGAYEQYF. The CDR3 DNA reads TGCGCCAGCAGCTTTAGACTAGCGGGGGCCTACGAGCAGTACTTC.

This clone was seen repeatedly, ten times or more. This chain links TRBV10-3 with TRBJ2-3; possible D gene TRBD1, 5 bases. Germline V gene data show CDR1 as ENHRY and CDR2 as SYGVKD. This CDR3 region has 14 residues. Between the trimmed V and J ends, which lost 7 bases and 4 bases, there was a span of 15 bases. The CDR3 loop reads CAIKERQGADTQYF. The DNA of the CDR3 is TGTGCCATCAAGGAGCGCCAGGGCGCAGATACGCAGTATTTT.

This chain joins TRBV11-2 and TRBJ2-1, with unresolved D. CDR1 is SGHAT, CDR2 FQNNGV, per germline. This CDR3 spans 12 amino acids. V was trimmed by 5 bases and J by 12 bases, leaving 14 bases between them. CDR3 loop: CASSPVGLRQFF. CDR3 DNA: TGTGCCAGCAGCCCCGTGGGCCTGAGGCAGTTCTTC.

V gene TRBV5-1 combines with J gene TRBJ1-4; D is possibly TRBD1 (6 bases). The CDR3 has 19 residues. CDR1 and CDR2 (germline): SGHRS, YFSETQ. V was trimmed by 4 bases and J by 0 bases, leaving 22 bases between them. This CDR3 is CASSPFGLDSIATNEKLFF. DNA of the CDR3: TGCGCCAGCAGCCCGTTCGGATTGGACAGTATTGCAACTAATGAAAAACTGTTTTTT.

V and J are TRBV2 and TRBJ2-1, with 11 positions matching TRBD2. With 7 bases clipped from V and 9 bases from J, the junction kept 17 bases outside the gene matches. Germline V CDR1 and CDR2: SNHLY, FYNNEI. The CDR3 loop spans 17 amino acids. DNA of the CDR3: TGTGCCAGCAAGATGGGCGTACTAGCGGGAGCTGGTAGTGAGCAGTTCTTC. Translated: CASKMGVLAGAGSEQFF.

J is TRBJ1-2 and V is TRBV19, with D perhaps matching TRBD1 (6 bases). Germline V CDR1 and CDR2: LNHDA, SQIVND (reference sequence). The CDR3 has 16 residues. Trimming left V 3 bases short and J 2 bases short, with 16 bases between. The CDR3 nucleotides read TGTGCCAGTAGTATTGCGAAAGGGCAGGGGAACTATGGCTACACCTTC. Its protein product is CASSIAKGQGNYGYTF.

This clone was observed a few times. This chain connects TRBV6-1 to TRBJ1-5; D is uncertain. Trimming left V 1 base short and J 1 base short, with 11 bases between. There are 16 residues in the CDR3. Germline V lookup: CDR1 MNHNS, CDR2 SASEGT. CDR3 sequence: CASSEEPGLSNQPQHF. The CDR3 DNA reads as TGTGCCAGCAGTGAAGAGCCGGGGTTGAGCAATCAGCCCCAGCATTTT.

This clone was observed many times. This chain links TRBV5-1 with TRBJ1-1, with D unresolved. Germline CDR1 reads SGHRS; CDR2 reads YFSETQ. Trimming stripped 8 bases from V and 5 bases from J, with 16 bases between. CDR3 length: 13 residues. The CDR3 loop reads CASRTGFGTEAFF. In DNA form, the CDR3 reads TGCGCCAGTCGAACCGGTTTCGGGACTGAAGCTTTCTTT.

The V and J genes are TRBV6-1 and TRBJ2-5, with D possibly matching TRBD2 (6 bases). This CDR3 contains 15 residues. CDR1 is MNHNS, CDR2 SASEGT, per germline. The V end lost 6 bases, the J end lost 1 base, and 15 bases lay between the germline ends. The CDR3 region has the DNA TGTGCCAGCAGGGAGGGTTATAGCGGCCAAGAGACCCAGTACTTC. As protein: CASREGYSGQETQYF.

The chain joins TRBV20-1 to TRBJ2-7; tentatively, D is TRBD2 (5 bases). This CDR3 region has 11 residues. Trimming left V 3 bases short and J 7 bases short, with 10 bases between. Germline assignment: CDR1 DFQATT and CDR2 SNEGSKA (reference sequence). CDR3 in DNA: TGCAGTGCTAGCCCTAGCTTTGAGCAGTACTTC. Translation: CSASPSFEQYF.

The rearrangement links TRBV5-1 to TRBJ2-7; TRBD1 aligns across 7 bases. CDR3 length: 18 amino acids. Germline V gene data show CDR1 as SGHRS and CDR2 as YFSETQ. The ends lost 2 bases at V and 4 bases at J; junction bases unmatched: 18. As DNA, the CDR3 is TGCGCCAGCAGCTTCTTACCGTCTATTACAGGGGAAAGTTACGAGCAGTACTTC. Amino acids: CASSFLPSITGESYEQYF. Using reference TRBV5-1 and TRBJ2-7 for the parts outside the CDR3, the full variable domain is KAGVTQTPRYLIKTRGQQVTLSCSPISGHRSVSWYQQTPGQGLQFLFEYFSETQRNKGNFPGRFSGRQFSNSRSEMNVSTLELGDSALYLCASSFLPSITGESYEQYFGPGTRLTVT.

This chain uses TRBV13 with TRBJ2-1; TRBD2 agrees at 7 bases. The junction had 4 bases not matched to a gene; V was cut back by 2 bases and J by 0 bases. The germline gives CDR1 PRHDT, CDR2 FYEKMQ (reference sequence). The CDR3 extends over 16 amino acids. The CDR3 region is CASSLLAESSYNEQFF. The CDR3 DNA reads as TGTGCCAGCAGCTTACTAGCGGAAAGCTCCTACAATGAGCAGTTCTTC.

This clone was recorded at least ten times. J is TRBJ2-2 and V is TRBV5-1; D is unresolved. The CDR3 spans 13 residues. In germline, CDR1 is SGHRS, CDR2 YFSETQ. Deletions cut 6 bases from V and 4 bases from J, with 10 bases between. The DNA for the CDR3 is TGCGCCAGCAAGCAGGTACTCACCGGGGAGCTGTTTTTT. Translated, it gives CASKQVLTGELFF.

The chain recombines TRBV7-2 with TRBJ2-1; 9 bases map to TRBD2. Trimming removed 4 bases from V and 13 bases from J; junction bases left unmatched: 2. This CDR3 is 11 amino acids long. CDR1 is SGHTA and CDR2 is FQGNSA in the germline V gene. The CDR3 loop is CASSSLAGQFF. The CDR3 nucleotides read TGTGCCAGCAGCTCGCTAGCGGGACAGTTCTTC.

This clone has ten or more counts. The V and J genes are TRBV12-2 and TRBJ1-1. TRBV12-2 is shown as a pseudogene. The CDR3 sequence is 14 residues long. The CDR3 sequence: CASRQLQRDTEAFF. CDR3 in DNA: TGTGCAAGTCGCCAGTTACAGAGGGACACTGAAGCTTTCTTT.

The chain combines TRBV28 with TRBJ2-1; TRBD2 agrees at 7 bases. The V gene's germline CDR1 is MDHEN and CDR2 SYDVKM. J was trimmed by 1 base and V by 6 bases; bases with no gene match: 6. The CDR3 runs 15 residues. The chain's CDR3 is CASRGGSGSYNEQFF. DNA for the CDR3: TGTGCCAGCAGGGGGGGGAGTGGGTCCTACAATGAGCAGTTCTTC.